Presented here are 13 T cell receptor beta chains from one specimen sequenced in a study of T cell responses to AZD1222 COVID-19 vaccine. This table comes from immunoSEQ multiplex PCR, and its TCRdb copy is limited to in-frame clones, with some not included. The sample records 100,000 to 150,000 clones, about nine tenths being singletons. This specimen was peripheral blood, taken on day 0 of AZD1222 vaccination. The receptors come from an adult in good health.

The chain employs TRBV5-4 and TRBJ1-4, with D tentatively TRBD1 (5 bases). V lost 3 bases to trimming and J lost 4 bases, with 10 bases between them. Germline CDR1 reads SGHNT; CDR2 reads YYREEE (reference sequence). There are 14 residues in the CDR3. The DNA for the CDR3 is TGTGCCAGCAGCTGGGGACCTAATAATGAAAAACTGTTTTTT. It specifies CASSWGPNNEKLFF.

V gene TRBV7-6 combines with J gene TRBJ2-2, with D possibly TRBD2 on 6 matching bases. The CDR3 extends over 16 amino acids. The V gene's germline CDR1 is SGHVS and CDR2 FNYEAQ. Trimming cost V 0 bases and J 7 bases, with 15 bases left between them. CDR3: CASSLATRAHGGELFF. The CDR3 coding sequence is TGTGCCAGCAGCTTAGCGACTAGGGCCCATGGCGGGGAGCTGTTTTTT.

The chain recombines TRBV11-3 with TRBJ2-3, with D unresolved. Germline-derived CDR1 and CDR2 are SGHNT and YENEEA. CDR3 size: 14 residues. Trimming stripped 5 bases from V and 2 bases from J, with 11 bases between. The CDR3 protein is CASSAGRATDTQYF. CDR3 in DNA: TGTGCCAGCAGCGCCGGACGTGCCACAGATACGCAGTATTTT.

This clone was detected only a few times. V and J are TRBV5-1 and TRBJ2-1; 7 bases align to TRBD2. This CDR3 region has 15 residues. J was trimmed by 0 bases and V by 4 bases; bases with no gene match: 4. CDR1 and CDR2 from the germline V gene are SGHRS and YFSETQ. The CDR3 DNA follows: TGCGCCAGCAGCGGGACTACTAGCTCCTACAATGAGCAGTTCTTC. It encodes CASSGTTSSYNEQFF.

This rearrangement joins TRBV7-8 to TRBJ2-5, with 15 positions matching TRBD2. The germline V gene has CDR1 SGHVS and CDR2 FQNEAQ. The CDR3 is made up of 16 amino acids. The junction had 6 bases not matched to a gene; V was cut back by 5 bases and J by 5 bases. The CDR3 spells CASSPAGTSGRETQYF. The CDR3 DNA sequence: TGTGCCAGCAGCCCCGCCGGGACTAGCGGGAGGGAGACCCAGTACTTC.

Remarks on this clone: The sample contains more than one DNA sequence encoding this CDR3. V usage is TRBV5-1 and J usage is TRBJ2-7; 12 bases fit TRBD2. The CDR3 has 15 amino acids. Per the germline V gene, CDR1 is SGHRS and CDR2 is YFSETQ. The J segment lost 4 bases and the V segment lost 3 bases, leaving 5 bases of the junction unmatched. This chain's CDR3 is CASSSGLAGPYEQYF. In nucleotides, the CDR3 is TGCGCCAGCAGCTCCGGACTAGCGGGGCCGTACGAGCAGTACTTC. Supplemented by reference TRBV5-1 and TRBJ2-7, the full variable domain reads KAGVTQTPRYLIKTRGQQVTLSCSPISGHRSVSWYQQTPGQGLQFLFEYFSETQRNKGNFPGRFSGRQFSNSRSEMNVSTLELGDSALYLCASSSGLAGPYEQYFGPGTRLTVT.

Turning to this clone: The identical CDR3 is also encoded by other nucleotide sequences in the sample. V usage is TRBV7-9 and J usage is TRBJ2-2, with 7 bases aligning to TRBD2. The CDR3 runs to 15 residues. Germline V gene lookup returns CDR1 SEHNR and CDR2 FQNEAQ (reference sequence). The V segment lost 2 bases and the J segment 2 bases; nucleotides outside the gene matches: 2. The CDR3 sequence: CASSLLAVNTGELFF. The CDR3 DNA sequence: TGTGCCAGCAGCTTACTAGCGGTTAACACCGGGGAGCTGTTTTTT.

V is TRBV15 and J is TRBJ1-6; 7 nucleotides align to TRBD1. The CDR3 is 15 amino acids. The J segment lost 9 bases and the V segment lost 2 bases, leaving 7 bases of the junction unmatched. Germline V gives CDR1 LNHNV, CDR2 YYDKDF (reference sequence). The CDR3 DNA sequence: TGTGCCACCAGCAGAATTTCAGGGGGGGGTTCACCCCTCCACTTT. Its protein is CATSRISGGGSPLHF. Based on the CDR3 plus reference TRBV15 and TRBJ1-6, the full variable domain is DAMVIQNPRYQVTQFGKPVTLSCSQTLNHNVMYWYQQKSSQAPKLLFHYYDKDFNNEADTPDNFQSRRPNTSFCFLDIRSPGLGDTAMYLCATSRISGGGSPLHFGNGTRLTVT.

The V call is TRBV14, the J call TRBJ2-1; perhaps TRBD2 as D (6 bases). The CDR3 has 16 residues. The germline gives CDR1 SGHDN, CDR2 FVKESK. Between the trimmed V and J ends, which lost 1 base and 7 bases, there was a span of 17 bases. CDR3 residues: CASSQVKRLELNEQFF. In DNA, the CDR3 is TGTGCCAGCAGCCAAGTCAAGCGACTAGAGCTTAATGAGCAGTTCTTC.

The chain is built from TRBV12-3 or TRBV12-4 and TRBJ1-2; D is perhaps TRBD1 (5 bases). Trimming removed 4 bases at V and 7 bases at J, with 13 bases between. The CDR3 has 13 amino acids. The CDR3 DNA follows: TGTGCCAGCAGTTCCGGGACTCTCCGTGGCTACACCTTC. Translating gives CASSSGTLRGYTF.

This chain joins TRBV5-4 and TRBJ2-1; D unclear. The CDR3 loop spans 12 amino acids. V lost 3 bases and J 2 bases, leaving 3 bases between the germline ends. Germline-derived CDR1 and CDR2 are SGHNT and YYREEE (reference sequence). The CDR3 DNA reads as TGTGCCAGCAGCTCGGCCTACAATGAGCAGTTCTTC. Encoded protein: CASSSAYNEQFF.

This chain connects TRBV24-1 to TRBJ2-1; 10 nucleotides line up with TRBD2. This CDR3 contains 16 residues. After removal of 4 bases from V and 5 bases from J, the junction contained 7 bases not matched to a gene. Germline lookup yields CDR1 KGHDR and CDR2 SFDVKD. In nucleotides, the CDR3 is TGTGCCACCAGTGACCCGGGACTAGCGAGAGACAATGAGCAGTTCTTC. Its protein is CATSDPGLARDNEQFF.

This sequence joins TRBV7-8 and TRBJ2-1; 8 bases line up with TRBD2. The CDR3 is made up of 17 amino acids. CDR1 SGHVS and CDR2 FQNEAQ come from the germline V gene. V lost 4 bases and J lost 0; bases outside the gene matches: 8. DNA of the CDR3: TGTGCCAGCAGCTCCAATCTAGCGGGCGCCTCCTACAATGAGCAGTTCTTC. The encoded protein is CASSSNLAGASYNEQFF.